Described below is a single TCR beta chain sequence and its context. Primers included in the PCR were 60 Vbeta and 13 Jbeta primers. The table came from immunoSEQ multiplex PCR; TCRdb's copy has only in-frame clones and leaves some out. The table shows 19,000 or so clones, with under 80% occurring only once. The data derive from a study of cytomegalovirus exposure and HLA in healthy donors. This clonotype was obtained from a man aged 18 to 35 in good health and CMV-seronegative. The sequenced material came from PBMCs.

DNA of the CDR3: TGTGCCAGCAGCCCCTTCCGGGACAGGGGAAGCTCCTACAATGAGCAGTTCTTC. This encodes CASSPFRDRGSSYNEQFF. The rearrangement links TRBV7-9 to TRBJ2-1; 10 nucleotides line up with TRBD1. Trimming at V came to 5 bases and at J to 0 bases, leaving 10 bases not matched to a gene. Germline CDR1 and CDR2: SEHNR and FQNEAQ (reference sequence). This CDR3 has 18 residues. Complete variable domain (other parts from reference TRBV7-9 and TRBJ2-1): DTGVSQNPRHKITKRGQNVTFRCDPISEHNRLYWYRQTLGQGPEFLTYFQNEAQLEKSRLLSDRFSAERPKGSFSTLEIQRTEQGDSAMYLCASSPFRDRGSSYNEQFFGPGTRLTVL.